One sample yielded the 17 T cell receptor beta chains listed below, sequenced in a study of cytomegalovirus exposure and HLA in healthy donors. Both 60 Vbeta primers and 13 Jbeta primers went into the PCR. Some clones are missing from TCRdb's copy, which holds only in-frame ones; the method was immunoSEQ multiplex PCR. The table includes around 250,000 clones, 81% detected once. Sequencing was done on a sample of PBMCs. The receptors were gathered from a woman aged 60-70 years in good health and CMV-seropositive.

The CDR3 sequence: CASSESGTTRDTQYF. The CDR3 DNA is TGTGCCAGCAGTGAATCCGGGACAACAAGAGATACGCAGTATTTT. This chain links TRBV25-1 with TRBJ2-3; D possibly corresponds to TRBD1 (6 bases). CDR1 is MGHDK and CDR2 is SYGVNS in the germline V gene. Trimming took 1 base from V and 5 from J, leaving 13 bases between them. The CDR3 has 15 amino acids.

The chain has TRBV14 and TRBJ1-1, with TRBD1 matching over 7 bases. Germline V gene sequence: CDR1 SGHDN, CDR2 FVKESK. V trimming: 2 bases; J trimming: 5 bases; junction bases outside the gene matches: 8. The CDR3 consists of 15 residues. The CDR3 DNA is TGTGCCAGCAGCCAACTCCAGACAGGGTCTACTGAAGCTTTCTTT. It encodes CASSQLQTGSTEAFF. Together with reference TRBV14 and TRBJ1-1, the CDR3 gives the full variable domain: EAGVTQFPSHSVIEKGQTVTLRCDPISGHDNLYWYRRVMGKEIKFLLHFVKESKQDESGMPNNRFLAERTGGTYSTLKVQPAELEDSGVYFCASSQLQTGSTEAFFGQGTRLTVV.

The table lists this clone with a few counts. CDR3 nucleotide sequence: TGCGCCAGCAGCCGGGGCCGGGACAGTGGCTCCTACGAGCAGTACTTC. Amino acid sequence: CASSRGRDSGSYEQYF. J is TRBJ2-7 and V is TRBV5-1, with TRBD1 matching over 7 bases. V dropped 4 bases and J dropped 0; count of bases not matched to a gene: 10. The CDR3 loop spans 16 amino acids. Germline loops: CDR1 SGHRS, CDR2 YFSETQ.

This clone was counted only a few times. V usage is TRBV7-2 and J usage is TRBJ2-3; D may be TRBD2 (6 bases). The CDR3 sequence is 15 residues long. CDR1 and CDR2 from the germline V gene are SGHTA and FQGNSA. The V end was cut by 5 bases, the J end by 8 bases, with 20 bases between. CDR3 residues: CASSLPGPEAGTQYF. The CDR3 bases are TGTGCCAGCAGCCTTCCGGGCCCCGAAGCGGGTACGCAGTATTTT. The complete variable domain, with remaining parts taken from reference TRBV7-2 and TRBJ2-3, reads GAGVSQSPSNKVTEKGKDVELRCDPISGHTALYWYRQSLGQGLEFLIYFQGNSAPDKSGLPSDRFSAERTGGSVSTLTIQRTQQEDSAVYLCASSLPGPEAGTQYFGPGTRLTVL.

The chain employs TRBV27 and TRBJ2-1; tentatively, D is TRBD2 (5 bases). The ends were cut back, 5 bases at V and 0 bases at J, with 14 bases in the middle. This CDR3 comprises 16 residues. The germline CDR1 and CDR2 sequences are MNHEY and SMNVEV (reference sequence). Here the CDR3 reads CASSPRTGISYNEQFF. DNA of the CDR3: TGTGCCAGCAGTCCGAGGACGGGGATCTCCTACAATGAGCAGTTCTTC.

The gene calls are TRBV25-1 and TRBJ1-4, with 9 bases fitting TRBD1. CDR1 MGHDK and CDR2 SYGVNS come from the germline V gene. This CDR3 is built from 15 residues. V lost 5 bases to trimming and J lost 10 bases; unmatched junction nucleotides: 11. CDR3 region: CASSNNDRGFGKLFF. CDR3 nucleotides: TGTGCCAGCAGTAACAATGACAGGGGGTTCGGAAAACTGTTTTTT.

The chain links TRBV6-6 to TRBJ2-7, with TRBD1 identical over 7 bases. Germline V lookup: CDR1 MNHNY, CDR2 SVGAGI (reference sequence). The CDR3 length is 15 residues. Unmatched junction bases numbered 9, after V lost 7 bases and J lost 0 bases. The CDR3 DNA follows: TGTGCCAGCAAGCCCATGACAGGGCGCTCCTACGAGCAGTACTTC. Residues: CASKPMTGRSYEQYF.

J is TRBJ1-2 and V is TRBV7-2; D not certain. Trimming removed 1 base from V and 6 bases from J, with 9 bases in between. Germline CDR1 reads SGHTA; CDR2 reads FQGNSA. The CDR3 totals 13 residues. The CDR3 DNA reads as TGTGCCAGCAGCTTAGTGAGGGAGAATGGCTACACCTTC. This encodes CASSLVRENGYTF. The full variable domain, rest sourced from reference TRBV7-2 and TRBJ1-2, is GAGVSQSPSNKVTEKGKDVELRCDPISGHTALYWYRQSLGQGLEFLIYFQGNSAPDKSGLPSDRFSAERTGGSVSTLTIQRTQQEDSAVYLCASSLVRENGYTFGSGTRLTVV.

Concerning this clone: The same CDR3 arises from other DNA sequences in this sample as well. This chain links TRBV5-1 with TRBJ1-4; the D is unclear. V shed 4 bases and J shed 0 bases, with 7 bases lying between them. Germline values: CDR1 SGHRS, CDR2 YFSETQ. The CDR3 covers 14 residues. CDR3 sequence reads: CASSLSATNEKLFF. CDR3 DNA sequence: TGCGCCAGCAGCCTGTCTGCAACTAATGAAAAACTGTTTTTT.

The chain combines TRBV7-2 with TRBJ2-3; TRBD2 aligns across 7 bases. V shed 2 bases and J 6 bases; nucleotides not matched to a gene: 8. The CDR3 is 15 amino acids. Germline lookup yields CDR1 SGHTA and CDR2 FQGNSA. CDR3 sequence (DNA): TGTGCCAGCAGCTTATATGGGGGAGGGTATGATACGCAGTATTTT. Its translation is CASSLYGGGYDTQYF.

CDR3 DNA: TGTGCCAGCAGCCACTCCTATGGCTACACCTTC. This sequence encodes CASSHSYGYTF. The chain is built from TRBV7-9 and TRBJ1-2; D unresolved. With 5 bases removed from V and 4 bases from J, the gap between germline ends came to 5 bases. This CDR3 is 11 amino acids long. Germline CDR1 reads SEHNR; CDR2 reads FQNEAQ (reference sequence).

Notes on this clone: Germline is not matched at one junction end, which may reflect a read error. The V and J genes are TRBV11-2 and TRBJ1-1; D not resolved. CDR1 is SGHAT, CDR2 FQNNGV, per germline. The CDR3 consists of 16 residues. The CDR3 loop reads CTSSLGQFSMNTEAFF. CDR3 DNA: TGTACCAGCAGCTTAGGTCAGTTCTCCATGAACACTGAAGCTTTCTTT. The full variable domain, completed using reference TRBV11-2 and TRBJ1-1, is EAGVAQSPRYKIIEKRQSVAFWCNPISGHATLYWYQQILGQGPKLLIQFQNNGVVDDSQLPKDRFSAERLKGVDSTLKIQPAKLEDSAVYLCTSSLGQFSMNTEAFFGQGTRLTVV.

As to this clone: The same CDR3 also results from other DNA sequences found in this sample. This chain links TRBV5-1 with TRBJ2-7; D uncertain. Per germline, CDR1 SGHRS and CDR2 YFSETQ. Trimming shortened V by 1 base and J by 6 bases, and 5 bases separated the two germline ends. The CDR3 runs to 11 residues. Here the CDR3 reads CASSLRGEQYF. The CDR3 coding sequence is TGCGCCAGCAGCTTGAGAGGCGAGCAGTACTTC.

The chain carries TRBV5-4 and TRBJ2-3; 8 nucleotides align to TRBD1. The CDR3 extends over 17 amino acids. V lost 2 bases and J lost 4; bases outside the gene matches: 12. Germline lookup yields CDR1 SGHNT and CDR2 YYREEE (reference sequence). The DNA of the CDR3 is TGTGCCAGCAGCTTAAAATGGACAGGGACGGGAGCAGATACGCAGTATTTT. It encodes CASSLKWTGTGADTQYF.

The chain has TRBV6-4 and TRBJ1-1; D not certain. The V end lost 4 bases, the J end lost 0 bases, and 12 bases lay between the germline ends. Germline CDR1 is MRHNA and CDR2 is SNTAGT. This CDR3 is 15 amino acids long. CDR3: CASSAEVIMNTEAFF. The CDR3 DNA sequence: TGTGCCAGCAGTGCCGAGGTGATCATGAACACTGAAGCTTTCTTT.

V usage is TRBV12-5 and J usage is TRBJ2-7; no reliable D call. Trimming left V 7 bases short and J 3 bases short, with 16 bases between. Germline-derived CDR1 and CDR2 are LGHNT and FRNRAP. The CDR3 is 14 residues long. Here the CDR3 reads CASAPESTNYEQYF. CDR3 DNA sequence: TGTGCTAGTGCTCCAGAGAGTACTAACTACGAGCAGTACTTC.

The chain uses TRBV28 and TRBJ2-1; D not resolved. Trimming took 5 bases from V and 6 from J, leaving 14 bases between them. Germline V CDR1 and CDR2: MDHEN, SYDVKM. The CDR3 runs 14 residues. CDR3 protein: CASSAPPRPNEQFF. In nucleotides, the CDR3 is TGTGCCAGCAGTGCCCCCCCGCGCCCCAATGAGCAGTTCTTC.